The rows below give T cell receptor beta chains drawn from one sample of a study of blood T cell repertoires in COVID-19. This table comes from immunoSEQ multiplex PCR, and its TCRdb copy is limited to in-frame clones, with some not included. The data show under 250,000 clones, about four fifths seen once. What was sequenced was peripheral blood. The receptors here all came from a man aged 40-50 years with active or convalescent COVID-19. CDR3s include the opening cysteine and the closing phenylalanine or tryptophan. D genes are given only for firm matches. The listing skips clone size in some rows; elsewhere it reads once, few, many or a size class.

clone size: -; J gene: TRBJ1-1; CDR3 length: 18; D gene: TRBD1; V gene: TRBV18; CDR3 DNA: TGTGCCAGCTCACCACAACCCGGGACAGGGGGGACGAACACTGAAGCTTTCTTT; CDR3 protein: CASSPQPGTGGTNTEAFF
clone size: -; J gene: TRBJ2-7; CDR3 length: 15; D gene: -; V gene: TRBV4-2; CDR3 DNA: TGTGCCAGCAGCCAAGAGGCTTTGGGGGCTTACGAGCAGTACTTC; CDR3 protein: CASSQEALGAYEQYF
clone size: -; J gene: TRBJ2-7; CDR3 length: 13; D gene: TRBD2; V gene: TRBV3-1/TRBV3-2; CDR3 DNA: TGTGCCAGCAGCCAAGGGGGGGGGACCGAGCAGTACTTC; CDR3 protein: CASSQGGGTEQYF
clone size: -; J gene: TRBJ2-2; CDR3 length: 12; D gene: -; V gene: TRBV11-3; CDR3 DNA: TGTGCCAGCAGGGCCGCCCCCGGGGAGCTGTTTTTT; CDR3 protein: CASRAAPGELFF
clone size: -; J gene: TRBJ2-2; CDR3 length: 11; D gene: -; V gene: TRBV30; CDR3 DNA: TGTGCCTGGAGTCTTTCCGGGGAGCTGTTTTTT; CDR3 protein: CAWSLSGELFF
clone size: -; J gene: TRBJ1-5; CDR3 length: 13; D gene: -; V gene: TRBV2; CDR3 DNA: TGTGCCAGCAGTGAGGGGGGGGTTCAGCCCCAGCATTTT; CDR3 protein: CASSEGGVQPQHF
clone size: -; J gene: TRBJ2-7; CDR3 length: 13; D gene: -; V gene: TRBV11-2; CDR3 DNA: TGTGCCAGCAGCTTAGATCGGGGCTACGAGCAGTACTTC; CDR3 protein: CASSLDRGYEQYF
clone size: -; J gene: TRBJ2-3; CDR3 length: 17; D gene: TRBD2; V gene: TRBV9; CDR3 DNA: TGTGCCAGCAGCGTAAGGGCCCCGGGGGGAAGCACAGATACGCAGTATTTT; CDR3 protein: CASSVRAPGGSTDTQYF
clone size: -; J gene: TRBJ2-3; CDR3 length: 14; D gene: TRBD2; V gene: TRBV3-1/TRBV3-2; CDR3 DNA: TGTGCCAGCAGCCTGACTAGCGGTGGGAATACGCAGTATTTT; CDR3 protein: CASSLTSGGNTQYF
clone size: -; J gene: TRBJ1-2; CDR3 length: 11; D gene: TRBD1; V gene: TRBV28; CDR3 DNA: TGTGCCAGCAGTTCAGGACAGGGGTTGACCTTC; CDR3 protein: CASSSGQGLTF
clone size: -; J gene: TRBJ1-2; CDR3 length: 15; D gene: -; V gene: TRBV14; CDR3 DNA: TGTGCCAGCAGCCGATCAACCGACTCGACCTATGGCTACACCTTC; CDR3 protein: CASSRSTDSTYGYTF
clone size: once; J gene: TRBJ2-7; CDR3 length: 13; D gene: -; V gene: TRBV12-3/TRBV12-4; CDR3 DNA: TGTGCCAGCATTGGGGAGGCCGGGGGCGAGCAGTACTTC; CDR3 protein: CASIGEAGGEQYF
clone size: -; J gene: TRBJ2-3; CDR3 length: 17; D gene: -; V gene: TRBV21-1; CDR3 DNA: TGTGCCAGCATCTCACCCCCCAGCGGGAGCGCTACAGATACGCAGTATTTT; CDR3 protein: CASISPPSGSATDTQYF
clone size: -; J gene: TRBJ2-2; CDR3 length: 19; D gene: TRBD2; V gene: TRBV6-2/TRBV6-3; CDR3 DNA: TGTGCCAGCAGTTACTCGGCGGTAGCGGGAGGGCCGAACACCGGGGAGCTGTTTTTT; CDR3 protein: CASSYSAVAGGPNTGELFF
clone size: -; J gene: TRBJ1-1; CDR3 length: 14; D gene: -; V gene: TRBV18; CDR3 DNA: TGTGCCAGCTCACCGTCCCCCGGGAACACTGAAGCTTTCTTT; CDR3 protein: CASSPSPGNTEAFF
clone size: -; J gene: TRBJ2-3; CDR3 length: 15; D gene: TRBD2; V gene: TRBV2; CDR3 DNA: TGTGCCAACAGCTTCGGGGGGGCCCTCACAGATACGCAGTATTTT; CDR3 protein: CANSFGGALTDTQYF
clone size: -; J gene: TRBJ1-6; CDR3 length: 16; D gene: TRBD1; V gene: TRBV24-1; CDR3 DNA: TGTGCCACCAGTGATTCACGACAGGGAAATAATTCACCCCTCCACTTT; CDR3 protein: CATSDSRQGNNSPLHF
clone size: once; J gene: TRBJ2-2; CDR3 length: 15; D gene: -; V gene: TRBV12-5; CDR3 DNA: TGTGCTAGTGGTTTGGTACCTAGACGGACCGGGGAGCTGTTTTTT; CDR3 protein: CASGLVPRRTGELFF
clone size: -; J gene: TRBJ1-6; CDR3 length: 14; D gene: -; V gene: TRBV27; CDR3 DNA: TGTGCCAGCAGTTTATTAGAGGGAAATTCACCCCTCCACTTT; CDR3 protein: CASSLLEGNSPLHF
clone size: few; J gene: TRBJ1-2; CDR3 length: 18; D gene: -; V gene: TRBV27; CDR3 DNA: TGTGCCAGCAGTCCCCGAACAGGAACCGACCCCTCTAACTATGGCTACACCTTC; CDR3 protein: CASSPRTGTDPSNYGYTF
clone size: many; J gene: TRBJ2-7; CDR3 length: 14; D gene: TRBD1; V gene: TRBV7-9; CDR3 DNA: TGTGCCAGCAGCTTGTGGACAGGGAGCGACGAGCAGTACTTC; CDR3 protein: CASSLWTGSDEQYF
clone size: -; J gene: TRBJ2-5; CDR3 length: 13; D gene: -; V gene: TRBV5-1; CDR3 DNA: TGCGCCAGCAGCCAGGTCGTGCAAGAGACCCAGTACTTC; CDR3 protein: CASSQVVQETQYF
clone size: -; J gene: TRBJ2-3; CDR3 length: 14; D gene: TRBD2; V gene: TRBV18; CDR3 DNA: TGTGCCAGCTCACCCGGGACTAGTGGGGATACGCAGTATTTT; CDR3 protein: CASSPGTSGDTQYF
clone size: once; J gene: TRBJ2-7; CDR3 length: 13; D gene: -; V gene: TRBV30; CDR3 DNA: TGTGCCTGGAGCCTCGGACAGACTTACGAGCAGTACTTC; CDR3 protein: CAWSLGQTYEQYF
clone size: -; J gene: TRBJ1-1; CDR3 length: 14; D gene: TRBD1; V gene: TRBV27; CDR3 DNA: TGTGCCAGCAGTGAACAGGGGCTAAACACTGAAGCTTTCTTT; CDR3 protein: CASSEQGLNTEAFF
clone size: -; J gene: TRBJ2-7; CDR3 length: 14; D gene: TRBD2; V gene: TRBV30; CDR3 DNA: TGTGCCTGGAGGTCCAGCGGGGGATCCTACGAGCAGTACTTC; CDR3 protein: CAWRSSGGSYEQYF
clone size: -; J gene: TRBJ2-1; CDR3 length: 15; D gene: -; V gene: TRBV4-3; CDR3 DNA: TGCGCCAGCAGCCAAGATCAGAACAGGTACAATGAGCAGTTCTTC; CDR3 protein: CASSQDQNRYNEQFF
clone size: -; J gene: TRBJ1-4; CDR3 length: 13; D gene: -; V gene: TRBV4-3; CDR3 DNA: TGCGCCAGCAGCCAAGCCGAGAGGGAAAAACTGTTTTTT; CDR3 protein: CASSQAEREKLFF
clone size: -; J gene: TRBJ2-7; CDR3 length: 14; D gene: TRBD2; V gene: TRBV4-2; CDR3 DNA: TGTGCCAGCAGCCAGGGCCTAGCGGAGTACGAGCAGTACTTC; CDR3 protein: CASSQGLAEYEQYF
clone size: -; J gene: TRBJ1-6; CDR3 length: 13; D gene: TRBD1; V gene: TRBV28; CDR3 DNA: TGTGCCAGCAGGGGACAGGAGGGTTCACCCCTCCACTTT; CDR3 protein: CASRGQEGSPLHF
clone size: few; J gene: TRBJ2-1; CDR3 length: 17; D gene: -; V gene: TRBV18; CDR3 DNA: TGTGCCAGCTCGTCCGGTACCCAGGCCCCAAATTACAATGAGCAGTTCTTC; CDR3 protein: CASSSGTQAPNYNEQFF
clone size: -; J gene: TRBJ2-7; CDR3 length: 14; D gene: -; V gene: TRBV24-1; CDR3 DNA: TGTGCCACCAGTGCTTCGGGGTCGTCCTACGAGCAGTACTTC; CDR3 protein: CATSASGSSYEQYF
clone size: -; J gene: TRBJ2-7; CDR3 length: 13; D gene: -; V gene: TRBV7-2; CDR3 DNA: TGTGCCAGCAGCCCCGCTACCTTCCTGGAGCAGTACTTC; CDR3 protein: CASSPATFLEQYF
clone size: -; J gene: TRBJ1-5; CDR3 length: 14; D gene: TRBD1; V gene: TRBV2; CDR3 DNA: TGTGCCAGCAGGGAACAGGGGTTTGGACAGCCCCAGCATTTT; CDR3 protein: CASREQGFGQPQHF
clone size: -; J gene: TRBJ2-4; CDR3 length: 15; D gene: TRBD2; V gene: TRBV5-1; CDR3 DNA: TGCGCCAGCAGCTTGTTGGCGGGGGGAGGAGACATTCAGTACTTC; CDR3 protein: CASSLLAGGGDIQYF
clone size: -; J gene: TRBJ2-7; CDR3 length: 18; D gene: -; V gene: TRBV15; CDR3 DNA: TGTGCCACCAGCAGAGATCCCCACGTCCCAGGAGGAACCTACGAGCAGTACTTC; CDR3 protein: CATSRDPHVPGGTYEQYF
clone size: -; J gene: TRBJ1-5; CDR3 length: 15; D gene: -; V gene: TRBV7-2; CDR3 DNA: TGTGCCAGCACCCCGGACGGGAATAGCAACCAGCCCCAGCATTTT; CDR3 protein: CASTPDGNSNQPQHF
clone size: -; J gene: TRBJ1-2; CDR3 length: 13; D gene: -; V gene: TRBV6-5; CDR3 DNA: TGTGCCAGCAGTCCCCGTCAGAGGGATGGCTACACCTTC; CDR3 protein: CASSPRQRDGYTF
clone size: few; J gene: TRBJ1-2; CDR3 length: 13; D gene: TRBD1; V gene: TRBV29-1; CDR3 DNA: TGCAGCGCACGGACAGGGCTCTTTTATGGCTACACCTTC; CDR3 protein: CSARTGLFYGYTF
clone size: -; J gene: TRBJ2-7; CDR3 length: 14; D gene: -; V gene: TRBV5-8; CDR3 DNA: TGTGCCAGCAGCTTAAAGCTTAGCTCCTACGAGCAGTACTTC; CDR3 protein: CASSLKLSSYEQYF
clone size: -; J gene: TRBJ2-3; CDR3 length: 16; D gene: TRBD1; V gene: TRBV24-1; CDR3 DNA: TGTGCCACCAGTGACCCGGGACAGGAGTATTGGGATACGCAGTATTTT; CDR3 protein: CATSDPGQEYWDTQYF
clone size: -; J gene: TRBJ1-4; CDR3 length: 15; D gene: TRBD1; V gene: TRBV27; CDR3 DNA: TGTGCCAGCAGTTTATCCGACAGGGCTAATGAAAAACTGTTTTTT; CDR3 protein: CASSLSDRANEKLFF